A selection of T cell receptor beta chains follows, all from one sample in a study of regulatory T cells in long-lasting Graves disease. MiXCR, run by TCRdb on the multiplex PCR reads, gives a single entry per CDR3 protein. The sample lists around 360,000 distinct CDR3 sequences; 15% to 20% were seen once. The sample was also linked to a second study, of T cells in Graves' hyperthyroidism and ophthalmopathy.

The source material was peripheral blood mononuclear cells (PBMCs), sampled at new diagnosis, from a patient treated with antithyroid drugs. All receptors come from a woman in her late teens or twenties with Graves disease. Each CDR3 is given with its conserved first and last residue. Fields, in order: clone size, D gene, V gene, J gene, CDR3 DNA, CDR3 protein. A D gene is named only where the DNA matches it firmly. Rows give clone size only sometimes, using once, few, many, or a class for an expanded clone.

few	.	TRBV6-1	TRBJ2-4	TGTGCCAGCATCTATGATGGGGGGGCAGGAAACATTCAGTACTTC	CASIYDGGAGNIQYF
.	.	TRBV7-9	TRBJ1-2	TGTGCCAGCAGCCCCCGATCCCGCGCGCGGGGCTACACCTTC	CASSPRSRARGYTF
many	.	TRBV3-1	TRBJ2-5	TGTGCCAGCAGCCAAGAATTTTCGTTGGCTACCCCTCGGGGAAAAGAGACCCAGTACTTC	CASSQEFSLATPRGKETQYF
many	TRBD2	TRBV5-1	TRBJ2-1	TGCGCCAGCAGCCCGGCCTTCGGCGGGAGTTACAATGAGCAGTTCTTC	CASSPAFGGSYNEQFF
many	.	TRBV3-1	TRBJ1-1	TGTGCCAGCAGCCAAAAAACAGGGAGGAACACTGAAGCTTTCTTT	CASSQKTGRNTEAFF
many	TRBD1	TRBV28	TRBJ2-7	TGTGCCACGTCCTGGGACCGGGACAGGGCCTACGAGCAGTACTTC	CATSWDRDRAYEQYF
many	.	TRBV11-1	TRBJ2-2	TGTGCCAGCAGCTCTAAGGTCAGGGGAGGATCCGGGGAGCTGTTTTTT	CASSSKVRGGSGELFF
.	TRBD1	TRBV19	TRBJ2-3	TGTGCCAGTAGTATCCCCCCGGGACAGGGCACAGATACGCAGTATTTT	CASSIPPGQGTDTQYF
many	.	TRBV18	TRBJ2-7	TGTGCCAGCTCACCACCGGCGAAGACCTACGAGCAGTACTTC	CASSPPAKTYEQYF
many	TRBD2	TRBV4-1	TRBJ2-3	TGCGCCAGCAGCCAAGATGGGGGGGGCACAGATACGCAGTATTTT	CASSQDGGGTDTQYF
many	TRBD2	TRBV29-1	TRBJ2-5	TGCAGCGTCAGACTAGCGGGAGGGGAGACCCAGTACTTC	CSVRLAGGETQYF
.	.	TRBV6-1	TRBJ1-1	TGTGCCAGCAGCCCTGACGGCTCCGGGAGGCGAGCTTTCTTT	CASSPDGSGRRAFF
few	.	TRBV27	TRBJ1-1	TGTGCCAGCGGCTCAGGATTTGAAGCTTTCTTT	CASGSGFEAFF
many	.	TRBV28	TRBJ1-1	TGTGCCAGCAGTTTTACAGGGAGTATGAACACTGAAGCTTTCTTT	CASSFTGSMNTEAFF
many	.	TRBV6-1	TRBJ2-7	TGTGCCAGCAGGGTCACCTACGAGCAGTACTTC	CASRVTYEQYF
.	.	TRBV2	TRBJ2-1	TGTGCCGGCTGTCGGGGACAAAGACCCTACAATGAGCAGTTCTTC	CAGCRGQRPYNEQFF
many	TRBD2	TRBV6-2/TRBV6-3	TRBJ2-1	TGTGCCAGCAGTTACTCTCTCGGGCGGGGGACCTACAATGAGCAGTTCTTC	CASSYSLGRGTYNEQFF
many	TRBD2	TRBV7-3	TRBJ2-3	TGTGCCAGCAGCTTAAGGGCTAGCGGGAGCCCTAGCACAGATACGCAGTATTTT	CASSLRASGSPSTDTQYF
.	TRBD1	TRBV27	TRBJ1-5	TGTGCCAGCAGCCCCAGGGGGCTGAATCAGCCCCAGCATTTT	CASSPRGLNQPQHF
.	TRBD1	TRBV7-9	TRBJ1-4	TGTGCCAGCACCATAGACAGGGAGGGTGAAAAACTGTTTTTT	CASTIDREGEKLFF
few	.	TRBV3-1	TRBJ2-5	TGTGCCAGCAGCCGGTGGCGGGGTCCCCAAGAGACCCAGTACTTC	CASSRWRGPQETQYF
many	.	TRBV6-1	TRBJ2-3	TGTGCCAGCAGACGCGGGGTTAGCACAGATACGCAGTATTTT	CASRRGVSTDTQYF
many	TRBD2	TRBV20-1	TRBJ2-3	TGCAGTGCTAGAGATTTTAGCGGGAGAGGGGGCACAGGTACGCAGTATTTT	CSARDFSGRGGTGTQYF
many	.	TRBV5-6	TRBJ2-7	TGTGCCAGCAGCTTGTTCGAGGATTACGAGCAGTACTTC	CASSLFEDYEQYF
many	TRBD1	TRBV7-2	TRBJ2-7	TGTGCCAGCAGCTTTGACAGGGGGGGCTACGAGCAGTACTTC	CASSFDRGGYEQYF
many	.	TRBV5-1	TRBJ1-1	TGCGCCAGCAGCTTCATGGACAGAAAGAACACTGAAGCTTTCTTT	CASSFMDRKNTEAFF
.	TRBD1	TRBV19	TRBJ1-2	TGTGCCAGTAGTGCGACAGGGGGGGTTGGACTTAACTATGGCTACACCTTC	CASSATGGVGLNYGYTF
many	TRBD1	TRBV28	TRBJ2-4	TGTGCCAGCAGTTCATGGACAGGGCTAGCCAAAAACATTCAGTACTTC	CASSSWTGLAKNIQYF
many	.	TRBV28	TRBJ2-7	TGTGCCAGCAGTGGAGTAAGCAGGGTGACCTACGAGCAGTACTTC	CASSGVSRVTYEQYF